The 7 T cell receptor beta chains listed next were all sequenced from one sample in a study of blood T cells in healthy people across ages. The second PCR ran roughly 7 to 12 cycles with a sample-barcoded 5' primer and J-beta primers. Via MiXCR, TCRdb re-called the 5' RACE reads, giving one row per CDR3 protein. This table holds about 1.4 million distinct CDR3 sequences, roughly 59% found once. The sample was blood. The source of these receptors is a man aged 18 to 30 in good health.

The rearrangement joins TRBV28 to TRBJ1-1; D gene unclear. V dropped 5 bases and J dropped 7 bases, with 11 bases sitting between them. Germline V lookup: CDR1 MDHEN, CDR2 SYDVKM. The CDR3 has 12 residues. The CDR3 spells CASSIRRDEAFF. In DNA, the CDR3 is TGTGCCAGCAGTATAAGAAGGGATGAAGCTTTCTTT. The entire variable domain, with the rest obtained from reference TRBV28 and TRBJ1-1, is as follows: DVKVTQSSRYLVKRTGEKVFLECVQDMDHENMFWYRQDPGLGLRLIYFSYDVKMKEKGDIPEGYSVSREKKERFSLILESASTNQTSMYLCASSIRRDEAFFGQGTRLTVV.

V is TRBV4-2 and J is TRBJ2-1; a weak D match, TRBD2 (6 bases). The CDR3 length is 15 residues. Trimming stripped 6 bases from V and 4 bases from J, with 16 bases between. CDR1 is LGHNA, CDR2 YNFKEQ, per germline. The CDR3 coding sequence is TGTGCCAGCAGTCGATGGGACTTCGGATACAATGAGCAGTTCTTC. Translated, it gives CASSRWDFGYNEQFF.

V and J are TRBV6-2 or TRBV6-3 and TRBJ2-5; perhaps TRBD1 as D (6 bases). There are 15 residues in the CDR3. Germline values: CDR1 MNHEY, CDR2 SVGEGT. V was cut by 2 bases and J by 2 bases, with 12 bases left in between. This CDR3 reads CASSYGQTRQETQYF. The CDR3, as DNA: TGTGCCAGCAGTTACGGACAGACACGACAAGAGACCCAGTACTTC.

V is TRBV6-1 and J is TRBJ2-4, with 9 bases identical to TRBD1. The J call may be mistaken, given a closer DNA end match to TRBJ2-7. Germline V lookup: CDR1 MNHNS, CDR2 SASEGT. CDR3 length: 13 amino acids. CDR3 bases: TGTGCCAGCAGCCACAGGGGGCAGTACGAGCAGTACTTC. Protein sequence: CASSHRGQYEQYF.

This rearrangement joins TRBV20-1 to TRBJ2-7; TRBD2 agrees at 11 bases. The germline gives CDR1 DFQATT, CDR2 SNEGSKA (reference sequence). V dropped 2 bases and J dropped 4; count of bases not matched to a gene: 10. The CDR3 runs to 16 residues. CDR3 coding DNA: TGCAGTGCTAGATTTAGCGGGGGGGCAATGGGTTACGAGCAGTACTTC. Protein product: CSARFSGGAMGYEQYF.

This sequence joins TRBV5-1 and TRBJ2-7; TRBD1 agrees at 9 bases. In germline, CDR1 is SGHRS, CDR2 YFSETQ. After removal of 1 base from V and 2 bases from J, the junction contained 10 bases not matched to a gene. The CDR3 extends over 17 amino acids. The CDR3 DNA reads as TGCGCCAGCAGCTTGCAAGAAATCAGGACAGGGGCCTACGAGCAGTACTTC. Protein: CASSLQEIRTGAYEQYF.

The chain is built from TRBV27 and TRBJ2-1, with D maybe TRBD1 (6 bases). The CDR3 sequence is 17 residues long. Trimming stripped 5 bases from V and 1 base from J, with 18 bases between. CDR1 MNHEY and CDR2 SMNVEV come from the germline V gene (reference sequence). The DNA for the CDR3 is TGTGCCAGCAGTCAAGCCACAGGGAGAGTGTCCTACAATGAGCAGTTCTTC. It specifies CASSQATGRVSYNEQFF.